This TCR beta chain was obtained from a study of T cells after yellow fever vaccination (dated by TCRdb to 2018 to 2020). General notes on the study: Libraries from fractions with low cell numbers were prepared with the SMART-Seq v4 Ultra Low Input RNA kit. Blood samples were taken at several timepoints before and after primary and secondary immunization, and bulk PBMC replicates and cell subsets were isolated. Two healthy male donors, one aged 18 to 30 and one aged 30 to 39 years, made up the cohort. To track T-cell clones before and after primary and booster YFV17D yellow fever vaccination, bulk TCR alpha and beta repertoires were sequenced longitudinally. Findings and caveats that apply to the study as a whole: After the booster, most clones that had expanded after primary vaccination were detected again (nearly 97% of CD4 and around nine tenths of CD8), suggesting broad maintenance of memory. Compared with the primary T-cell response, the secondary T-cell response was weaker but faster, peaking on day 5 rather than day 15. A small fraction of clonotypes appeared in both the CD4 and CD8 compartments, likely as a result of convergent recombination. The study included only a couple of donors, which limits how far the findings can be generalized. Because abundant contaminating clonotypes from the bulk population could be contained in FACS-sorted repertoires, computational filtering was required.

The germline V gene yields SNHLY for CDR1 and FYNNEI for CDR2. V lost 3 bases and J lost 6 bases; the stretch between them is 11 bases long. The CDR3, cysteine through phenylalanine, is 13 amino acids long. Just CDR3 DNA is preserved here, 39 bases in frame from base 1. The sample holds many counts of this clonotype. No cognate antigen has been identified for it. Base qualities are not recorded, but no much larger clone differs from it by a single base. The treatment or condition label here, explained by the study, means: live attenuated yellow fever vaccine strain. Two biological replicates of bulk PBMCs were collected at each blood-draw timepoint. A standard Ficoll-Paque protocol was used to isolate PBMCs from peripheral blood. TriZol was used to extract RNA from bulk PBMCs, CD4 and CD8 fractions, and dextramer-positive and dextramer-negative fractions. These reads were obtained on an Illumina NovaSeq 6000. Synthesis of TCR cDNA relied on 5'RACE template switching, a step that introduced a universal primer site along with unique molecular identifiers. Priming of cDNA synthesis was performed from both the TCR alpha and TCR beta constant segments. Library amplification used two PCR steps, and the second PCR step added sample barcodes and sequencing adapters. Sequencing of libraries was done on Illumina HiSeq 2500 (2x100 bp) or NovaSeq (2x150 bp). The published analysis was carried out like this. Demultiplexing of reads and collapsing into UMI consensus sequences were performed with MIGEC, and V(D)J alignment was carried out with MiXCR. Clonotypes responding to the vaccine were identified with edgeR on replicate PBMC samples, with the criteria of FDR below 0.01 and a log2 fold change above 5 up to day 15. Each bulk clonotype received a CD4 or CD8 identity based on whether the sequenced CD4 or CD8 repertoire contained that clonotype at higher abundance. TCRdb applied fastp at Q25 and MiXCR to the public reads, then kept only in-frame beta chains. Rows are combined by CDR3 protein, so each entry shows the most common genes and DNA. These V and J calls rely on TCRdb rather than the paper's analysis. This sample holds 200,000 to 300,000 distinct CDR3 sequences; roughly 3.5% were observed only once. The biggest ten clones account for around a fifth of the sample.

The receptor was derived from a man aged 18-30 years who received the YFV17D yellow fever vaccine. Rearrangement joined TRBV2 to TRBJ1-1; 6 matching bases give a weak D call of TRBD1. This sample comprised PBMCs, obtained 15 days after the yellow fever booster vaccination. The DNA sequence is TGTGCCAGCAGTGAGGGGGGCATCGCTGAAGCTTTCTTT. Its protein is CASSEGGIAEAFF.